This TCR beta chain emerged from a study of vaccination effects on CD4 cells after COVID-19 (dated by TCRdb to between 2021 and 2024). The study in broad terms: Participants received two doses of either the BNT162b2 or the mRNA-1273 mRNA SARS-CoV-2 vaccine. Pre-vaccine samples were drawn from a couple of convalescent patients 16 days and one week before the first dose, at 142 and 148 days after COVID-19 diagnosis. SARS-CoV-2 spike-specific CD4+ TCR repertoires were compared before and after mRNA vaccination in COVID-19 convalescent patients and in infection-naive vaccine recipients. The full study included roughly 10 COVID-19 convalescent patients and a handful of SARS-CoV-2-naive healthy vaccine recipients. Cultures from other donors in the study were sequenced with the Oncomine TCR Beta short-read assay on an Illumina iSeq 100. General conclusions and limits of the study: Limitations of the study were the small number of convalescent patients and the absence of early post-infection timepoints. At late post-vaccination timepoints, both infection-induced and vaccine-induced clones showed marked clonal contraction, consistent with waning T cell responses. In convalescent patients, the post-vaccine spike-reactive repertoire was composed mainly of new vaccine-induced clones that were largely distinct from infection-induced clones.

In regard to this clone: The antigen it recognizes is unknown. No per-base quality is available; no much larger clone lies one base away.

The method behind the library was the immunoSEQ multiplex PCR assay. DNA from the CD4+ T cells that had been cultured and isolated underwent TCR beta CDR3 sequencing. In the source study's methods: The analysis removed non-productive TCR sequences, trimmed reads to the CDR3 region, and retained only CDR3s that were 7 or more amino acids long. Antigen-specific clonotypes were identified using the MANAFEST web app by comparison of expansion in peptide wells against reference cultures. For clones to be considered positive, expansion at FDR<0.05 versus reference and all other wells, an odds ratio above 5, and a frequency above 0.1% in two replicate wells were required. Clonotypes significantly expanded in SARS-CoV-2 spike wells and in at least one common cold coronavirus spike condition were defined as cross-reactive. Levenshtein distance calculated with the stringdist R package was used to assess CDR3 similarity, and unrooted trees were constructed with ape in R 3.6.1. Imported from immuneACCESS, the table was reduced by TCRdb to in-frame sequences with V and J called. These copies leave out some clones; in studies compared against another copy, an unresolved V gene accounts for under half, and the cause of the remainder is not known. From that table come the V and J calls and clone size; the DNA was used to work out D and trimming. Across this sample there are about 45,000 clones, with around 72% seen only once. The ten largest clones take up just under 30% of the sample.

To identify antigen-specific CD4+ T cell clonotypes by their expansion, the ViraFEST assay first stimulated PBMC with viral peptide pools and then applied TCR sequencing. After about 10 days of culture, CD4+ T cells were isolated with the EasySep CD4+ T cell isolation kit. Convalescent patients had PCR-confirmed SARS-CoV-2 infection between March and December 2020, before Alpha, Beta and Delta variants emerged in the United States. Some 1.9 million PBMC per well were cultured with approximately 10 ug/ml peptides in IMDM containing approximately 4.6% human AB serum, around 10 IU/ml IL-2 and gentamicin. On days 3 and 7, half of the culture medium was replaced with fresh IL-2-containing medium. Unless noted otherwise, every peptide stimulation condition was cultured in triplicate wells. Using Ficoll-Paque Plus gradient centrifugation, PBMC were separated from whole blood and then either used fresh or cryopreserved at -140C. The QIAamp micro DNA kit was used to extract genomic DNA from the cultured CD4+ T cells.

CDR1 and CDR2, per the germline V gene, are MDHEN and SYDVKM. Trimming costs V 1 base and J 6 bases, and their ends lie 13 bases apart. From the cysteine through the phenylalanine, the CDR3 covers 15 amino acids. The CDR3 DNA has 45 bases and is translated from base 1. The source of this sequence is a human donor who had a prior SARS-CoV-2 infection. The sequences come from CD4+ T cells from PBMCs cultured with a peptide pool, collected before COVID-19 vaccination. The V and J genes are TRBV28 and TRBJ2-1, with the D gene not clear enough to name. In nucleotides, the sequence is TGTGCCAGCAGTTTATACCAGAATAAGGGCAATGAGCAGTTCTTC. Its translation reads: CASSLYQNKGNEQFF.